These 20 T cell receptor beta chains came from one sample sequenced in a study of blood T cell repertoires in COVID-19. Method: immunoSEQ multiplex PCR; TCRdb's copy keeps in-frame clones and lacks some. The data contain hundreds of thousands of clones, 89% of them singletons. Source material: peripheral blood. All receptors derive from a woman aged 25 to 39 with COVID-19, enrolled during active disease.

This clone occurred once. The chain uses TRBV27 and TRBJ1-2, with D hard to call. Germline-derived CDR1 and CDR2 are MNHEY and SMNVEV (reference sequence). The CDR3 has 14 residues. V was shortened by 3 bases and J by 2 bases, with 10 bases between the two germline ends. The CDR3 protein is CASSLSGWNYGYTF. The DNA of the CDR3 is TGTGCCAGCAGTTTGTCAGGATGGAACTATGGCTACACCTTC.

This clone has more than one count but fewer than ten. The chain employs TRBV7-6 and TRBJ2-6; D unresolved. CDR1 and CDR2 (germline): SGHVS, FNYEAQ. This CDR3 region has 15 residues. V shed 1 base and J shed 0 bases, with 4 bases lying between them. Written as DNA, the CDR3 is TGTGCCAGCAGCTTAGTCATCTCTGGGGCCAACGTCCTGACTTTC. It is translated as CASSLVISGANVLTF.

The chain employs TRBV5-1 and TRBJ1-1; D uncertain. Trimming removed 2 bases at V and 0 bases at J, with 8 bases between. Per the germline V gene, CDR1 is SGHRS and CDR2 is YFSETQ. This CDR3 region has 14 residues. The CDR3 DNA follows: TGCGCCAGCAGCTTCGGCAGGATGAACACTGAAGCTTTCTTT. Translating gives CASSFGRMNTEAFF.

The chain combines TRBV9 with TRBJ2-3; a weak D match, TRBD1 (5 bases). Germline loops: CDR1 SGDLS, CDR2 YYNGEE. The V end was cut by 3 bases, the J end by 6 bases, with 11 bases between. This CDR3 has 13 amino acids. As DNA, the CDR3 is TGTGCCAGCAGCGCTCAGGGAAAGGATACGCAGTATTTT. It encodes CASSAQGKDTQYF. The variable domain in full, with the rest retrieved from reference TRBV9 and TRBJ2-3, is DSGVTQTPKHLITATGQRVTLRCSPRSGDLSVYWYQQSLDQGLQFLIQYYNGEERAKGNILERFSAQQFPDLHSELNLSSLELGDSALYFCASSAQGKDTQYFGPGTRLTVL.

The chain employs TRBV27 and TRBJ1-4, with a tentative D call TRBD1 (6 bases). This CDR3 is built from 16 residues. Trimming cost V 3 bases and J 1 base, with 12 bases left between them. The V gene's germline CDR1 is MNHEY and CDR2 SMNVEV (reference sequence). This CDR3 reads CASSFGGRGTNEKLFF. In DNA form, the CDR3 reads TGTGCCAGCAGTTTTGGAGGCAGGGGAACTAATGAAAAACTGTTTTTT.

The chain has TRBV19 and TRBJ1-2, with D hard to call. CDR3 length: 13 residues. Germline CDR1 and CDR2: LNHDA and SQIVND (reference sequence). V lost 2 bases to trimming and J lost 6 bases, with 10 bases between them. The CDR3 DNA sequence: TGTGCCAGTAGTATACGCGTCGAAGATGGCTACACCTTC. It codes for CASSIRVEDGYTF.

As concerns this clone: No conserved phenylalanine or tryptophan is present at the end of the CDR3, so a read error is the likely explanation. It is unclear where the CDR3 begins or ends on the DNA, so no DNA is shown, and the CDR3 is as TCRdb lists it. V and J are TRBV6-1 and TRBJ1-1; the table's D gene call, TRBD1, was not cross checked with the DNA. Germline CDR1 and CDR2: MNHNS and SASEGT. A total of 11 residues make up the CDR3, ends included. CDR3 residues: CASSDSFRGHL.

The CDR3 nucleotides are TGTGCCAGCAGTGGACAGGAGAAGGGGTTTGCAACTAATGAAAAACTGTTTTTT. It yields the protein CASSGQEKGFATNEKLFF. This chain connects TRBV2 to TRBJ1-4; the D gene is possibly TRBD1 (6 bases). The CDR3 covers 18 residues. Germline CDR1 is SNHLY and CDR2 is FYNNEI. Between the trimmed V and J ends, which lost 4 bases and 0 bases, there was a span of 18 bases.

In this sample, this clone turned up once. This chain uses TRBV23-1 with TRBJ2-5; D perhaps matches TRBD1 (6 bases). TRBV23-1 is marked as an open reading frame, function uncertain. This CDR3 has 13 residues. Trimming stripped 5 bases from V and 4 bases from J, with 11 bases between. The CDR3 DNA is TGCGCCAGCAGTGGGCAGGGGCCAGAGACCCAGTACTTC. Amino acids: CASSGQGPETQYF.

V usage is TRBV24-1 and J usage is TRBJ1-2; TRBD1 might be the D (6 bases). The CDR3 has 15 amino acids. CDR1 KGHDR and CDR2 SFDVKD come from the germline V gene. Deletions cut 7 bases from V and 1 base from J, with 15 bases between. The chain's CDR3 is CATRGSGTRNYGYTF. In nucleotides, the CDR3 is TGTGCCACCAGGGGCAGCGGGACACGTAACTATGGCTACACCTTC.

The rearrangement joins TRBV5-6 to TRBJ2-5; TRBD2 aligns across 7 bases. CDR3 size: 14 residues. The trim removed 1 base at V and 4 bases at J, leaving 4 bases unmatched. Germline CDR1 is SGHDT and CDR2 is YYEEEE. The CDR3 reads CASSLSRLAETQYF. The CDR3 DNA follows: TGTGCCAGCAGCTTGTCGAGACTAGCAGAGACCCAGTACTTC.

The rearrangement links TRBV19 to TRBJ2-2; D ambiguous. The V end lost 4 bases, the J end lost 2 bases, and 11 bases lay between the germline ends. Germline lookup yields CDR1 LNHDA and CDR2 SQIVND (reference sequence). CDR3 size: 15 residues. The CDR3 DNA reads as TGTGCCAGTAGTAAGAGACAATCTAACACCGGGGAGCTGTTTTTT. Protein product: CASSKRQSNTGELFF. Looking up the rest from reference TRBV19 and TRBJ2-2 gives the full variable domain: DGGITQSPKYLFRKEGQNVTLSCEQNLNHDAMYWYRQDPGQGLRLIYYSQIVNDFQKGDIAEGYSVSREKKESFPLTVTSAQKNPTAFYLCASSKRQSNTGELFFGEGSRLTVL.

The V gene is TRBV2, the J gene TRBJ1-4; maybe TRBD1 (5 bases). CDR3 length equals 12 residues. Germline CDR1 SNHLY, CDR2 FYNNEI. V lost 8 bases and J lost 8, with 12 bases in between. This CDR3 is CASRGRGEKLFF. CDR3 coding DNA: TGTGCCAGCCGAGGTCGGGGGGAAAAACTGTTTTTT.

The chain couples TRBV7-9 to TRBJ1-1; D may be TRBD1 (5 bases). The CDR3 sequence is 13 residues long. Trimming shortened V by 3 bases and J by 6 bases, and 11 bases separated the two germline ends. The V gene's germline CDR1 is SEHNR and CDR2 FQNEAQ (reference sequence). This CDR3 is CASSFDSLPEAFF. The DNA for the CDR3 is TGTGCCAGCAGCTTCGACAGTCTCCCTGAAGCTTTCTTT.

The rearrangement uses TRBV2 and TRBJ1-2; D remains unclear. The CDR3 is 14 residues long. Per the germline V gene, CDR1 is SNHLY and CDR2 is FYNNEI. V dropped 4 bases and J dropped 4 bases, with 13 bases sitting between them. CDR3 nucleotides: TGTGCCAGCAGTGTCGAGGGTCCCCTCTATGGCTACACCTTC. The encoded protein is CASSVEGPLYGYTF.

The chain joins TRBV25-1 to TRBJ2-3; possible D gene TRBD2, 5 bases. The germline CDR1 and CDR2 sequences are MGHDK and SYGVNS. V was pared by 4 bases and J by 5 bases, with 10 bases between. This CDR3 is 13 amino acids long. CDR3 loop: CASSARSGDTQYF. CDR3 in DNA: TGTGCCAGCAGTGCTAGGAGCGGAGATACGCAGTATTTT.

V and J are TRBV11-3 and TRBJ2-2; D may be TRBD2 (6 bases). CDR1 and CDR2 (germline): SGHNT, YENEEA. CDR3 length equals 15 residues. The ends were cut back, 1 base at V and 4 bases at J, with 10 bases in the middle. The CDR3 protein is CASSLGLTSTGELFF. The CDR3 DNA is TGTGCCAGCAGCTTAGGATTGACTAGCACCGGGGAGCTGTTTTTT.

The chain carries TRBV3-1 (or the pseudogene TRBV3-2) and TRBJ2-3; no reliable D call. Per germline, CDR1 LGHDT and CDR2 YNNKEL (reference sequence). V was cut by 1 base and J by 5 bases, with 10 bases left in between. This CDR3 is built from 14 residues. CDR3 sequence (DNA): TGTGCCAGCAGCCAAGGAACAGTCCAAGATACGCAGTATTTT. This codes for CASSQGTVQDTQYF.

J is TRBJ1-5 and V is TRBV2, with 9 nucleotides matching TRBD1. CDR1 and CDR2 (germline): SNHLY, FYNNEI. The CDR3 covers 16 residues. The ends lost 5 bases at V and 0 bases at J; junction bases unmatched: 5. The CDR3 loop reads CASSLTGGYSNQPQHF. In DNA form, the CDR3 reads TGTGCCAGCAGTCTGACAGGGGGATATAGCAATCAGCCCCAGCATTTT.

This chain uses TRBV3-1 (or the pseudogene TRBV3-2) with TRBJ1-2, with D perhaps matching TRBD1 (5 bases). The ends were cut back, 6 bases at V and 2 bases at J, with 7 bases in the middle. The length of the CDR3 is 12 residues. In germline, CDR1 is LGHDT, CDR2 YNNKEL (reference sequence). CDR3 nucleotides: TGTGCCAGCAGTGACAGAAACTATGGCTACACCTTC. Encoded protein: CASSDRNYGYTF.